A single sample gave rise to the 22 T cell receptor beta chains below, sequenced in a study of cytomegalovirus exposure and HLA in healthy donors. PCR employed 60 Vbeta and 13 Jbeta primers. Libraries were prepared by immunoSEQ multiplex PCR; TCRdb keeps only in-frame clonotypes and omits some of them. The sample has under 250,000 clones; more than 75% are singletons. Sequences were obtained from PBMCs. Receptors originate from a woman between 40 and 55 years old in good health and CMV-seronegative.

The chain carries TRBV30 and TRBJ2-1; 8 positions match TRBD1. Looked up from germline, CDR1 is GTSNPN and CDR2 is SVGIG (reference sequence). V shed 0 bases and J 3 bases; nucleotides not matched to a gene: 13. The CDR3 length is 18 residues. This CDR3 is CAWSVRGRGRFDYNEQFF. CDR3 sequence (DNA): TGTGCCTGGAGTGTAAGGGGCAGGGGGCGATTCGACTACAATGAGCAGTTCTTC.

The chain links TRBV7-9 to TRBJ2-7; 12 bases line up with TRBD2. CDR1 and CDR2 (germline): SEHNR, FQNEAQ (reference sequence). The CDR3 spans 15 residues. V trimming: 6 bases; J trimming: 2 bases; junction bases outside the gene matches: 5. CDR3 in DNA: TGTGCCAGCAGTTTTGGACTAGCGGGAACCTACGAGCAGTACTTC. This encodes CASSFGLAGTYEQYF.

This sequence joins TRBV4-1 and TRBJ1-2; D gene ambiguous. CDR3 size: 15 residues. Trimming removed 4 bases from V and 2 bases from J, with 14 bases in between. Germline assignment: CDR1 MGHRA and CDR2 YSYEKL. The CDR3 reads CASSRPDSANYGYTF. Written as DNA, the CDR3 is TGCGCCAGCAGCCGACCGGACTCTGCGAACTATGGCTACACCTTC.

The rearrangement joins TRBV19 to TRBJ2-7; 9 bases align to TRBD2. Germline-derived CDR1 and CDR2 are LNHDA and SQIVND (reference sequence). V was pared by 5 bases and J by 6 bases, with 8 bases of the junction left unmatched. The CDR3 contains 14 residues. CDR3 residues: CASSVVGSGSEQYF. The CDR3 DNA reads as TGTGCCAGTAGTGTTGTTGGTAGCGGGAGCGAGCAGTACTTC.

The chain combines TRBV5-1 with TRBJ2-7, with TRBD2 identical over 8 bases. V lost 3 bases, J lost 0 bases, and 8 bases stayed unmatched. Germline CDR1 SGHRS, CDR2 YFSETQ. This CDR3 region has 16 residues. The CDR3 region is CASSYPLAGSSYEQYF. The CDR3 coding sequence is TGCGCCAGCAGCTATCCCCTAGCGGGCAGCTCCTACGAGCAGTACTTC.

The rearrangement joins TRBV9 to TRBJ1-5; maybe TRBD1 (5 bases). Germline CDR1 SGDLS, CDR2 YYNGEE. V gave up 0 bases and J gave up 1 base, with 23 bases separating them. This CDR3 region has 20 residues. The CDR3 loop is CASSVVAGHEKGESNQPQHF. CDR3 coding DNA: TGTGCCAGCAGCGTAGTCGCAGGACATGAAAAAGGGGAAAGCAATCAGCCCCAGCATTTT.

This chain joins TRBV19 and TRBJ2-7, with TRBD1 matching over 9 bases. This CDR3 is built from 13 residues. Germline loops: CDR1 LNHDA, CDR2 SQIVND (reference sequence). Trimming removed 6 bases from V and 3 bases from J; junction bases left unmatched: 3. The CDR3 here is CASRDRGLYEQYF. Here the CDR3 DNA reads TGTGCCAGTAGGGACAGGGGACTCTACGAGCAGTACTTC.

The genes are TRBV19 and TRBJ1-5, with D possibly being TRBD1 (6 bases). Germline CDR1 reads LNHDA; CDR2 reads SQIVND (reference sequence). Trimming removed 4 bases from V and 4 bases from J, with 17 bases in between. The length of the CDR3 is 16 residues. CDR3 sequence: CASSTWTDNRNQPQHF. For the CDR3, the DNA is TGTGCCAGTAGTACTTGGACAGACAACCGAAATCAGCCCCAGCATTTT.

J is TRBJ2-1 and V is TRBV29-1; D is perhaps TRBD2 (6 bases). The CDR3 runs 14 residues. The V end lost 6 bases, the J end lost 1 base, and 13 bases lay between the germline ends. Germline V gene lookup returns CDR1 SQVTM and CDR2 ANQGSEA. The CDR3 loop is CSVTSRRSYNEQFF. The CDR3 coding sequence is TGCAGCGTGACTAGTCGAAGGTCCTACAATGAGCAGTTCTTC.

In the case of this clone: The sample has other DNA sequences that encode this CDR3 too. The genes are TRBV9 and TRBJ1-1, with D possibly being TRBD1 (6 bases). This CDR3 spans 14 amino acids. Germline CDR1 and CDR2: SGDLS and YYNGEE. Trimming pared 0 bases from V and 2 bases from J, leaving 8 bases between. CDR3 sequence (DNA): TGTGCCAGCAGCGTAGCTGGGGGCAACACTGAAGCTTTCTTT. Protein product: CASSVAGGNTEAFF. Full variable domain (outside the CDR3, taken from reference TRBV9 and TRBJ1-1): DSGVTQTPKHLITATGQRVTLRCSPRSGDLSVYWYQQSLDQGLQFLIQYYNGEERAKGNILERFSAQQFPDLHSELNLSSLELGDSALYFCASSVAGGNTEAFFGQGTRLTVV.

This clone was seen a few times. The chain recombines TRBV11-2 with TRBJ2-5; TRBD1 matches at 9 bases. The length of the CDR3 is 16 residues. Losses at the gene ends were 6 bases for V and 5 bases for J; bases not matched to a gene: 13. From germline, CDR1 is SGHAT and CDR2 FQNNGV. The DNA of the CDR3 is TGTGCCAGCAGTTCACGACAGGGGGTAACGGTTGAGACCCAGTACTTC. Its translation: CASSSRQGVTVETQYF.

This clone was detected only a few times. The rearrangement uses TRBV19 and TRBJ1-1, with TRBD1 as a possible D gene (6 bases). The CDR3 has 14 amino acids. Trimming took 7 bases from V and 1 from J, leaving 13 bases between them. Per germline, CDR1 LNHDA and CDR2 SQIVND (reference sequence). CDR3 loop: CASTQTGRNTEAFF. The CDR3 nucleotides are TGTGCCAGTACCCAGACAGGTCGGAACACTGAAGCTTTCTTT.

In the case of this clone: The junction differs from germline at one of its ends, possibly a read error. The chain has TRBV7-9 and TRBJ1-1; the match to TRBD1 covers 8 bases. This CDR3 region has 16 residues. The V gene's germline CDR1 is SEHNR and CDR2 FQNEAQ (reference sequence). The CDR3 sequence: CSSSLWQGAVNTEAFF. DNA for the CDR3: TGTTCCAGCAGCTTATGGCAGGGGGCTGTGAACACTGAAGCTTTCTTT.

This clone has just one count. CDR3 coding DNA: TGTGCCAGCTCACCGGTGATCGGTAACACTGAAGCTTTCTTT. Amino acids: CASSPVIGNTEAFF. The chain links TRBV18 to TRBJ1-1; no reliable D call. Germline-derived CDR1 and CDR2 are KGHSH and LQKENI. The CDR3 covers 14 residues. V was clipped by 3 bases and J by 2 bases, with 10 bases between them.

This chain joins TRBV18 and TRBJ1-2; TRBD1 agrees at 8 bases. CDR3 length: 15 amino acids. The J segment lost 7 bases and the V segment lost 5 bases, leaving 12 bases of the junction unmatched. Looked up from germline, CDR1 is KGHSH and CDR2 is LQKENI. CDR3 protein: CASSIGQGSSTGYTF. The DNA of the CDR3 is TGTGCCAGCTCAATTGGACAGGGTAGCTCCACTGGCTACACCTTC.

This chain uses TRBV7-9 with TRBJ1-5, with 7 bases lining up with TRBD1. The CDR3 loop spans 14 amino acids. With V trimmed by 4 bases and J by 2 bases, 2 bases remained unmatched. Germline V CDR1 and CDR2: SEHNR, FQNEAQ (reference sequence). CDR3 coding DNA: TGTGCCAGCAGCTCCCAGGGGGGCAATCAGCCCCAGCATTTT. Its translation is CASSSQGGNQPQHF.

This chain joins TRBV28 and TRBJ1-1; 8 nucleotides line up with TRBD1. Trimming cost V 5 bases and J 4 bases; bases outside gene matches: 9. Looked up from germline, CDR1 is MDHEN and CDR2 is SYDVKM. This CDR3 region has 15 residues. As DNA, the CDR3 is TGTGCCAGCAGTCTACCAGGGGGCAGGGTCACTGAAGCTTTCTTT. Its translation is CASSLPGGRVTEAFF.

The chain combines TRBV5-1 with TRBJ2-1; a weak D match, TRBD1 (6 bases). The germline CDR1 and CDR2 sequences are SGHRS and YFSETQ. This CDR3 contains 17 residues. Trimming left V 2 bases short and J 2 bases short, with 17 bases between. The DNA for the CDR3 is TGCGCCAGCAGCTTAGAGGCGACCAGGGGAGCCTACAATGAGCAGTTCTTC. It specifies CASSLEATRGAYNEQFF.

This chain links TRBV7-9 with TRBJ2-3, with 8 bases fitting TRBD1. The V gene end was trimmed by 6 bases and the J gene end by 7 bases; junction bases not matched to a gene: 6. Germline V gene lookup returns CDR1 SEHNR and CDR2 FQNEAQ (reference sequence). The CDR3 totals 13 residues. The CDR3 spells CASRRTGSHTQYF. As DNA, the CDR3 is TGTGCCAGCAGAAGGACAGGGTCACATACGCAGTATTTT.

This chain links TRBV4-1 with TRBJ2-1; 15 positions agree with TRBD2. Per the germline V gene, CDR1 is MGHRA and CDR2 is YSYEKL. The CDR3 sequence is 17 residues long. V shed 4 bases and J 10 bases; nucleotides not matched to a gene: 11. In DNA form, the CDR3 reads TGCGCCAGCAGCCGGGGACTAGCGGGAGGCCGGGTCGGGGAGCAGTTCTTC. Residues: CASSRGLAGGRVGEQFF.

V is TRBV19 and J is TRBJ2-7; D gene unclear. Germline V gives CDR1 LNHDA, CDR2 SQIVND (reference sequence). The V and J ends lost 5 bases and 1 base respectively, with 12 bases between them. The CDR3 sequence is 14 residues long. CDR3 nucleotide sequence: TGTGCCAGTAGTCTTGTGGCAGGTTCCTACGAGCAGTACTTC. It codes for CASSLVAGSYEQYF.

This clone was observed a single time. The sample holds other DNA sequences that translate to the same CDR3. J is TRBJ1-4 and V is TRBV9; the D gene is possibly TRBD1 (6 bases). Looked up from germline, CDR1 is SGDLS and CDR2 is YYNGEE. The CDR3 consists of 16 residues. The V and J ends lost 1 base and 7 bases respectively, with 17 bases between them. CDR3 nucleotide sequence: TGTGCCAGCAGCGTATCGCCAGGGGAAGTAAGTGAAAAACTGTTTTTT. It encodes CASSVSPGEVSEKLFF.